These 32 T cell receptor beta chains originate from one sample sequenced in a study of Ad26.COV2.S vaccination and SARS-CoV-2 variants (dated by TCRdb to about 2021). The library was produced with the immunoSEQ multiplex PCR assay. In TCRdb, the immuneACCESS table is reduced to in-frame sequences with V and J assigned. These tables do not hold every clone; where another copy was compared, an unresolved V gene accounts for under half, and the others remain unexplained. The sample table contains around 320,000 clones; only one count was recorded for 80% to 90% of them. The leading ten clones occupy roughly 3.1% of the sample. The sample's treatment or condition label, decoded: about 20 received Ad26.COV2.S at low or high dose, single or two shots; five or six received placebo; per-sample allocation not given. For vaccine and placebo recipients, repertoires were sequenced using samples collected on day 63 after the first injection.

Sequenced material: peripheral blood, taken in a trial of Ad26.COV2.S vaccine versus placebo. The source is a person aged 18-65 years who received the Ad26.COV2.S COVID-19 vaccine or a placebo.

This chain connects TRBV10-3 to TRBJ1-2; D remains unclear. The germline V gene encodes CDR1 ENHRY and CDR2 SYGVKD. V lost 3 bases, J lost 0 bases, and 11 bases lay in between. The CDR3 sequence is 15 residues long. The CDR3 nucleotides are TGTGCCATCAGTGACACGGTGGCAACTAACTATGGCTACACCTTC. Protein product: CAISDTVATNYGYTF.

The CDR3 DNA reads as TGTGCCAGTAGTACGGGACTAGCGGGGCACCCGAACACCGGGGAGCTGTTTTTT. This codes for CASSTGLAGHPNTGELFF. The chain employs TRBV19 and TRBJ2-2; 13 bases agree with TRBD2. CDR1 and CDR2 (germline): LNHDA, SQIVND (reference sequence). This CDR3 has 18 residues. With 4 bases clipped from V and 0 bases from J, the junction kept 5 bases outside the gene matches.

The chain combines TRBV9 with TRBJ1-6; 8 positions match TRBD1. V trimming: 3 bases; J trimming: 6 bases; junction bases outside the gene matches: 8. Germline values: CDR1 SGDLS, CDR2 YYNGEE. The CDR3 is made up of 16 amino acids. The DNA of the CDR3 is TGTGCCAGCAGCGCCCTAGGGACAGGAGTTAATTCACCCCTCCACTTT. Amino acid sequence: CASSALGTGVNSPLHF.

Notes on this clone: Other nucleotide sequences from this sample produce the same CDR3. The gene calls are TRBV27 and TRBJ2-2; the D gene is possibly TRBD1 (5 bases). Trimming pared 2 bases from V and 0 bases from J, leaving 7 bases between. Germline assignment: CDR1 MNHEY and CDR2 SMNVEV (reference sequence). The CDR3 has 15 amino acids. CDR3 sequence: CASSLAGPNTGELFF. The CDR3 DNA is TGTGCCAGCAGTTTAGCAGGGCCGAACACCGGGGAGCTGTTTTTT.

CDR3 region: CASSQDGTGGLGLNTEAFF. The CDR3, as DNA: TGTGCCAGCAGCCAAGATGGGACAGGGGGCTTGGGGCTGAACACTGAAGCTTTCTTT. The chain is built from TRBV3-1 (or the pseudogene TRBV3-2) and TRBJ1-1, with TRBD1 identical over 12 bases. Germline CDR1 is LGHDT and CDR2 is YNNKEL (reference sequence). V shed 0 bases, J shed 0 bases, and the junction held 8 bases outside the gene matches. The CDR3 spans 19 residues.

The chain carries TRBV30 and TRBJ1-1; the match to TRBD1 covers 7 bases. The CDR3 length is 14 residues. Germline CDR1 reads GTSNPN; CDR2 reads SVGIG (reference sequence). Trimming took 4 bases from V and 4 from J; bases not matched to a gene: 9. CDR3 region: CAWNVGGSITEAFF. CDR3 bases: TGTGCCTGGAATGTAGGGGGCAGTATCACTGAAGCTTTCTTT.

The J gene is TRBJ2-1, the V gene TRBV7-8; TRBD2 agrees at 9 bases. The germline V gene has CDR1 SGHVS and CDR2 FQNEAQ. The V gene end was trimmed by 5 bases and the J gene end by 9 bases; junction bases not matched to a gene: 14. This CDR3 is built from 16 residues. The CDR3 spells CASSRGTRGGAAEQFF. Here the CDR3 DNA reads TGTGCCAGCAGCAGGGGGACTCGCGGGGGGGCCGCTGAGCAGTTCTTC.

The genes are TRBV24-1 and TRBJ2-7; D tentatively reads TRBD1 or TRBD2 (5 bases each). V was pared by 3 bases and J by 6 bases, with 14 bases between. Looked up from germline, CDR1 is KGHDR and CDR2 is SFDVKD. The CDR3 is 14 amino acids. The CDR3 loop is CATSDSGRAGEQYF. DNA for the CDR3: TGTGCCACCAGTGATAGCGGCAGGGCTGGCGAGCAGTACTTC.

CDR3 DNA: TGTGCCAGCAGCAAGGGAGGCCTTAAGTGTGGAAACACCATATATTTT. Its translation: CASSKGGLKCGNTIYF. The chain recombines TRBV21-1 with TRBJ1-3. TRBV21-1 is a known pseudogene. CDR3 length: 16 amino acids.

The chain couples TRBV19 to TRBJ1-1; 9 nucleotides agree with TRBD1. The CDR3 runs 13 residues. Trimming at V came to 8 bases and at J to 5 bases, leaving 6 bases not matched to a gene. Germline lookup yields CDR1 LNHDA and CDR2 SQIVND (reference sequence). CDR3 coding DNA: TGTGCCAGTTGGTCGGACAGGGGAACTGAAGCTTTCTTT. Translating it yields CASWSDRGTEAFF. The entire variable domain, with the rest obtained from reference TRBV19 and TRBJ1-1, is as follows: DGGITQSPKYLFRKEGQNVTLSCEQNLNHDAMYWYRQDPGQGLRLIYYSQIVNDFQKGDIAEGYSVSREKKESFPLTVTSAQKNPTAFYLCASWSDRGTEAFFGQGTRLTVV.

This chain connects TRBV7-9 to TRBJ1-1, with TRBD1 identical over 8 bases. Germline V gives CDR1 SEHNR, CDR2 FQNEAQ (reference sequence). J gave up 4 bases and V 5 bases, and 3 bases lay outside the gene matches. The CDR3 runs 13 residues. The CDR3 sequence: CASSLDRATEAFF. The DNA for the CDR3 is TGTGCCAGCAGCCTGGACAGGGCCACTGAAGCTTTCTTT.

With regard to this clone: This sample also contains other DNA sequences that code for the same CDR3. V and J are TRBV9 and TRBJ2-1; unclear D gene. CDR3 length: 15 residues. Germline assignment: CDR1 SGDLS and CDR2 YYNGEE. V gave up 0 bases and J gave up 1 base, with 8 bases separating them. The CDR3 DNA reads TGTGCCAGCAGCGTAGGGGGTGGATCCTACAATGAGCAGTTCTTC. Its protein product is CASSVGGGSYNEQFF.

In its sample, this clone was seen a few times. V gene TRBV7-8 combines with J gene TRBJ1-2; 11 bases fit TRBD1. The CDR3 totals 15 residues. V lost 5 bases and J lost 5; bases outside the gene matches: 7. Looked up from germline, CDR1 is SGHVS and CDR2 is FQNEAQ. The CDR3 DNA reads TGTGCCAGCAGCCCTGGACAGGGGGCGGTTTATGGCTACACCTTC. Translating it yields CASSPGQGAVYGYTF.

CDR3 nucleotide sequence: TGTGCCAGTAGTCCCTCTCGAGCGGGGGGGCCAGATACGCAGTATTTT. Its protein product is CASSPSRAGGPDTQYF. The rearrangement uses TRBV19 and TRBJ2-3; 10 nucleotides align to TRBD2. CDR1 and CDR2 from the germline V gene are LNHDA and SQIVND (reference sequence). The J segment lost 4 bases and the V segment lost 5 bases, leaving 9 bases of the junction unmatched. This CDR3 contains 16 residues.

The table lists this clone with a few counts. V gene TRBV4-1 combines with J gene TRBJ1-3; D gene ambiguous. Germline loops: CDR1 MGHRA, CDR2 YSYEKL. The CDR3 totals 19 residues. The ends were cut back, 0 bases at V and 4 bases at J, with 22 bases in the middle. The CDR3 reads CASSQDRIGRTAYGNTIYF. The CDR3 DNA is TGCGCCAGCAGCCAAGATAGGATTGGGAGAACAGCTTACGGAAACACCATATATTTT.

A remark on this clone: Relative to the germline gene, one junction end is altered; a read error may explain this. The V call is TRBV13, the J call TRBJ2-7; possible D gene TRBD2, 6 bases. The CDR3 spans 13 residues. CDR1 and CDR2 from the germline V gene are PRHDT and FYEKMQ (reference sequence). CDR3 protein: CASSLRRDVEKYF. Here the CDR3 DNA reads TGTGCCAGCAGCTTACGGCGGGACGTCGAGAAGTACTTC. The full variable domain, in which reference TRBV13 and TRBJ2-7 provide the parts outside the CDR3, is AAGVIQSPRHLIKEKRETATLKCYPIPRHDTVYWYQQGPGQDPQFLISFYEKMQSDKGSIPDRFSAQQFSDYHSELNMSSLELGDSALYFCASSLRRDVEKYFGPGTRLTVT.

The J gene is TRBJ2-7, the V gene TRBV9; 9 bases map to TRBD1. V gave up 4 bases and J gave up 5 bases; unmatched junction bases: 10. In germline, CDR1 is SGDLS, CDR2 YYNGEE. The CDR3 length is 15 residues. DNA of the CDR3: TGTGCCAGCAGCCTTACAGGGGGCCAGGGGAACGAGCAGTACTTC. It translates to CASSLTGGQGNEQYF.

The CDR3 is CASSPVLAGAPSEQYF. The CDR3 coding sequence is TGTGCCAGCTCACCCGTACTAGCGGGGGCCCCGAGCGAGCAGTACTTC. V is TRBV18 and J is TRBJ2-7, with TRBD2 matching over 11 bases. Germline V gene lookup returns CDR1 KGHSH and CDR2 LQKENI. The V gene end was trimmed by 3 bases and the J gene end by 6 bases; junction bases not matched to a gene: 10. The CDR3 sequence is 16 residues long.

The chain uses TRBV10-3 and TRBJ1-2; tentatively, D is TRBD1 (5 bases). The CDR3 contains 12 residues. From germline, CDR1 is ENHRY and CDR2 SYGVKD. Trimming removed 3 bases at V and 8 bases at J, with 10 bases between. The CDR3 bases are TGTGCCATCAGTGATAGGACACTCGGCTACACCTTC. Protein product: CAISDRTLGYTF.

This clone showed up just a few times. The chain couples TRBV12-5 to TRBJ1-6, with TRBD1 identical over 10 bases. J lost 6 bases, V lost 4 bases, and 3 bases had no gene match. Germline V gene data show CDR1 as LGHNT and CDR2 as FRNRAP. The CDR3 is 15 amino acids. The CDR3 loop is CASGSGQGFNSPLHF. The CDR3, as DNA: TGTGCTAGTGGTTCGGGACAGGGGTTTAATTCACCCCTCCACTTT.

This chain joins TRBV7-8 and TRBJ1-1; TRBD1 might be the D (5 bases). Germline loops: CDR1 SGHVS, CDR2 FQNEAQ. This CDR3 is 17 amino acids long. Trimming removed 6 bases from V and 11 bases from J, with 31 bases in between. CDR3 nucleotides: TGTGCCAGCAGAAAATATCAACGGACTCGGGGCCACCCGATGGCTTTCTTT. As protein: CASRKYQRTRGHPMAFF.

V and J are TRBV4-3 and TRBJ2-5; maybe TRBD1 (5 bases). The CDR3 has 16 amino acids. Trimming left V 2 bases short and J 5 bases short, with 18 bases between. Germline V gene lookup returns CDR1 LGHNA and CDR2 YSLEER. The CDR3 protein is CASSQSSTEAEETQYF. The CDR3 DNA is TGCGCCAGCAGCCAAAGTTCGACAGAGGCTGAGGAGACCCAGTACTTC.

The chain couples TRBV12-5 to TRBJ2-7, with 8 bases matching TRBD1. The CDR3 is made up of 18 amino acids. The germline V gene encodes CDR1 LGHNT and CDR2 FRNRAP. Germline trimming cut 2 bases from V and 2 bases from J; bases unmatched to any gene: 14. For the CDR3, the DNA is TGTGCTAGTGGTTTGCCCCTCCGAGGACAGGGTTCAACCTACGAGCAGTACTTC. It is translated as CASGLPLRGQGSTYEQYF.

The chain has TRBV9 and TRBJ1-4, with D possibly TRBD1 on 5 matching bases. Per germline, CDR1 SGDLS and CDR2 YYNGEE. V lost 3 bases to trimming and J lost 8 bases, with 17 bases between them. The CDR3 runs to 15 residues. This chain's CDR3 is CASSGQGIDAEKLFF. In nucleotides, the CDR3 is TGTGCCAGCAGCGGGCAGGGCATCGATGCCGAAAAACTGTTTTTT. The variable domain in full, completed from reference TRBV9 and TRBJ1-4, reads DSGVTQTPKHLITATGQRVTLRCSPRSGDLSVYWYQQSLDQGLQFLIQYYNGEERAKGNILERFSAQQFPDLHSELNLSSLELGDSALYFCASSGQGIDAEKLFFGSGTQLSVL.

The chain carries TRBV15 and TRBJ1-4; D may be TRBD1 (5 bases). The CDR3 loop spans 16 amino acids. Germline V gene lookup returns CDR1 LNHNV and CDR2 YYDKDF (reference sequence). Between the trimmed V and J ends, which lost 3 bases and 3 bases, there was a span of 14 bases. This CDR3 is CATSSPDVGANEKLFF. CDR3 sequence (DNA): TGTGCCACCAGCAGCCCAGACGTGGGGGCTAATGAAAAACTGTTTTTT.

The chain carries TRBV2 and TRBJ2-5; TRBD2 agrees at 9 bases. CDR3 length: 17 amino acids. V gave up 4 bases and J gave up 0 bases; unmatched junction bases: 9. Germline values: CDR1 SNHLY, CDR2 FYNNEI. DNA for the CDR3: TGTGCCAGCAGTGTATCCATTAGCGGGGGAGACCAAGAGACCCAGTACTTC. This codes for CASSVSISGGDQETQYF.

The V call is TRBV9, the J call TRBJ2-7; perhaps D is TRBD1 or TRBD2 (5 bases each). V was clipped by 4 bases and J by 0 bases, with 14 bases between them. Germline V lookup: CDR1 SGDLS, CDR2 YYNGEE. There are 15 residues in the CDR3. In nucleotides, the CDR3 is TGTGCCAGCAGCCGAGAGCCGGGGACCTCCTACGAGCAGTACTTC. Amino acid sequence: CASSREPGTSYEQYF.

This chain joins TRBV4-2 and TRBJ2-5, with 7 bases lining up with TRBD2. CDR1 is LGHNA, CDR2 YNFKEQ, per germline. Unmatched junction bases numbered 11, after V lost 0 bases and J lost 1 base. The CDR3 contains 18 residues. CDR3 protein: CASSQEAHRLAPQETQYF. CDR3 DNA sequence: TGTGCCAGCAGCCAAGAAGCTCACAGACTAGCCCCCCAAGAGACCCAGTACTTC.

In this sample, this clone turned up once. The chain employs TRBV30 and TRBJ2-3; D might be TRBD1 or TRBD2, each matching 5 bases. Trimming stripped 4 bases from V and 1 base from J, with 12 bases between. Germline-derived CDR1 and CDR2 are GTSNPN and SVGIG (reference sequence). CDR3 length equals 14 residues. The CDR3 nucleotides are TGTGCCTGGAAAAGGGTGGGGGGCACAGATACGCAGTATTTT. Protein product: CAWKRVGGTDTQYF.

This chain uses TRBV27 with TRBJ1-2, with 8 nucleotides matching TRBD1. J lost 7 bases, V lost 7 bases, and 14 bases had no gene match. CDR3 length equals 15 residues. Germline CDR1 and CDR2: MNHEY and SMNVEV (reference sequence). The CDR3 DNA sequence: TGTGCCAGCACCTCCCGCCGACAGGGGATCTTTGGCTACACCTTC. It is translated as CASTSRRQGIFGYTF.

The chain links TRBV9 to TRBJ1-6; D is possibly TRBD1 (5 bases). Per germline, CDR1 SGDLS and CDR2 YYNGEE. CDR3 length: 14 amino acids. Trimming took off 2 bases at V and 10 bases at J, with 13 bases between the two ends. CDR3 in DNA: TGTGCCAGCAGCGTCGGCAGGGAAGAATCACCCCTCCACTTT. Protein: CASSVGREESPLHF.

V usage is TRBV19 and J usage is TRBJ1-2; D remains unclear. The ends were cut back, 3 bases at V and 5 bases at J, with 10 bases in the middle. Germline assignment: CDR1 LNHDA and CDR2 SQIVND (reference sequence). There are 13 residues in the CDR3. The CDR3 is CASSISIRYGYTF. The CDR3 region has the DNA TGTGCCAGTAGTATCTCAATCCGTTATGGCTACACCTTC.